Below are 15 T cell receptor beta chains sequenced from a single sample in a study of cytomegalovirus exposure and HLA in healthy donors. The PCR employed 60 Vbeta primers together with 13 Jbeta primers. Method: immunoSEQ multiplex PCR; TCRdb's copy keeps in-frame clones and lacks some. This sample has around 120,000 clones; approximately 72% occur once, and the top ten carry about 32%. Sequenced material: PBMCs. These receptors came from a man between 60 and 75 years old in good health and CMV-seropositive.

This clone was picked up a small number of times. The rearrangement joins TRBV21-1 to TRBJ2-7; the tabulated D call, TRBD1, remains unverified against the DNA. TRBV21-1 is tagged as a pseudogene. CDR3 length: 14 amino acids. DNA for the CDR3: TGTGCCAGCAGCACAAACCGGGACAGCTACGAGCAGTACTTC. It yields the protein CASSTNRDSYEQYF.

The chain couples TRBV5-4 to TRBJ1-1; D possibly corresponds to TRBD1 (5 bases). V was cut by 4 bases and J by 0 bases, with 19 bases left in between. CDR1 SGHNT and CDR2 YYREEE come from the germline V gene (reference sequence). The CDR3 extends over 17 amino acids. CDR3 loop: CASSPPGREGMNTEAFF. CDR3 sequence (DNA): TGTGCCAGCAGCCCCCCGGGCAGGGAGGGTATGAACACTGAAGCTTTCTTT. The variable domain in full, with the rest retrieved from reference TRBV5-4 and TRBJ1-1, is ETGVTQSPTHLIKTRGQQVTLRCSSQSGHNTVSWYQQALGQGPQFIFQYYREEENGRGNFPPRFSGLQFPNYSSELNVNALELDDSALYLCASSPPGREGMNTEAFFGQGTRLTVV.

The gene calls are TRBV29-1 and TRBJ2-3, with TRBD1 matching over 7 bases. Per germline, CDR1 SQVTM and CDR2 ANQGSEA. The CDR3 loop spans 14 amino acids. V shed 1 base, J shed 3 bases, and the junction held 4 bases outside the gene matches. The CDR3 sequence is CSVEGQGRTDTQYF. The CDR3 DNA reads TGCAGCGTTGAAGGACAGGGTAGGACAGATACGCAGTATTTT.

The chain carries TRBV19 and TRBJ2-7; TRBD1 might be the D (6 bases). Trimming took 6 bases from V and 0 from J, leaving 12 bases between them. The CDR3 is 14 amino acids. The germline V gene encodes CDR1 LNHDA and CDR2 SQIVND (reference sequence). The CDR3 region has the DNA TGTGCCAGTAGCAAACAGGGAACCTCCTACGAGCAGTACTTC. Its translation is CASSKQGTSYEQYF.

The chain links TRBV2 to TRBJ2-2; D perhaps matches TRBD2 (6 bases). The ends were cut back, 8 bases at V and 4 bases at J, with 14 bases in the middle. Germline V gene sequence: CDR1 SNHLY, CDR2 FYNNEI. This CDR3 is built from 14 residues. CDR3 amino acids: CASEGQGGTGELFF. The CDR3, as DNA: TGTGCCAGCGAGGGCCAGGGAGGCACCGGGGAGCTGTTTTTT.

This rearrangement joins TRBV18 to TRBJ1-1; D remains ambiguous. V shed 3 bases and J shed 6 bases, with 14 bases lying between them. The CDR3 spans 14 residues. CDR1 KGHSH and CDR2 LQKENI come from the germline V gene. The CDR3 sequence is CASSPLGSGPEAFF. In DNA form, the CDR3 reads TGTGCCAGCTCACCCCTCGGGTCTGGTCCTGAAGCTTTCTTT.

The chain is built from TRBV27 and TRBJ2-7; the match to TRBD2 covers 10 bases. This CDR3 contains 18 residues. Germline values: CDR1 MNHEY, CDR2 SMNVEV (reference sequence). V lost 2 bases, J lost 7 bases, and 17 bases stayed unmatched. CDR3 protein: CASSLREVLAGVPSEQYF. The CDR3, as DNA: TGTGCCAGCAGTTTACGGGAGGTGCTAGCGGGAGTGCCCTCAGAGCAGTACTTC.

This rearrangement joins TRBV6-5 to TRBJ2-7, with a weak D call TRBD1 (6 bases). This CDR3 region has 12 residues. V was shortened by 11 bases and J by 5 bases, with 16 bases between the two germline ends. Germline V CDR1 and CDR2: MNHEY, SVGAGI. CDR3 region: CAVWQGLNEQYF. The CDR3 DNA reads as TGTGCCGTCTGGCAGGGGTTGAACGAGCAGTACTTC.

This clone was detected a few times. The chain links TRBV27 to TRBJ2-1; 7 nucleotides align to TRBD2. Germline-derived CDR1 and CDR2 are MNHEY and SMNVEV (reference sequence). V trimming: 5 bases; J trimming: 13 bases; junction bases outside the gene matches: 11. The CDR3 is made up of 13 amino acids. The CDR3, as DNA: TGTGCCAGCAGTCAACAGACTAGCACCCGACAGTTCTTC. Translated, it gives CASSQQTSTRQFF.

This clone came up a few times. V is TRBV28 and J is TRBJ2-7; no firm D call. CDR3 size: 14 residues. Germline lookup yields CDR1 MDHEN and CDR2 SYDVKM. V lost 1 base and J lost 3, with 10 bases in between. CDR3 loop: CASSLSVSGYEQYF. In DNA form, the CDR3 reads TGTGCCAGCAGTTTATCGGTCTCAGGCTACGAGCAGTACTTC.

Concerning this clone: One junction end disagrees with the germline gene, perhaps due to a read error. This sequence joins TRBV7-2 and TRBJ2-7, with TRBD1 matching 9 bases. Germline CDR1 reads SGHTA; CDR2 reads FQGNSA. This CDR3 contains 14 residues. CDR3 sequence (DNA): TGTGCCAGCAGCTTTAGGAGGGGCCCGGGACAGGGCCACTTC. Protein sequence: CASSFRRGPGQGHF. Supplemented by reference TRBV7-2 and TRBJ2-7, the full variable domain reads GAGVSQSPSNKVTEKGKDVELRCDPISGHTALYWYRQSLGQGLEFLIYFQGNSAPDKSGLPSDRFSAERTGGSVSTLTIQRTQQEDSAVYLCASSFRRGPGQGHFGPGTRLTVT.

The rearrangement joins TRBV6-5 to TRBJ2-1; the D gene is possibly TRBD2 (6 bases). The CDR3 is 15 amino acids. V gave up 1 base and J gave up 2 bases, with 9 bases separating them. Looked up from germline, CDR1 is MNHEY and CDR2 is SVGAGI. CDR3 sequence reads: CASSYFAGPYNEQFF. CDR3 nucleotides: TGTGCCAGCAGTTACTTCGCGGGACCCTACAATGAGCAGTTCTTC.

The genes are TRBV6-1 and TRBJ2-3, with D possibly matching TRBD1 (5 bases). This CDR3 has 13 amino acids. CDR1 MNHNS and CDR2 SASEGT come from the germline V gene. V was trimmed by 2 bases and J by 3 bases, leaving 6 bases between them. The CDR3 is CASSEQGTDTQYF. In nucleotides, the CDR3 is TGTGCCAGCAGTGAACAGGGAACAGATACGCAGTATTTT.

Regarding this clone: Compared with germline, one end of the junction differs, possibly owing to a read error. This chain connects TRBV7-8 to TRBJ2-7; 12 positions agree with TRBD1. The CDR3 spans 14 residues. Germline V gives CDR1 SGHVS, CDR2 FQNEAQ. CDR3 sequence (DNA): TGTGCCAGCAGGACTGGGACAGGGGGCTACGAGCAGTGCTTC. Translating gives CASRTGTGGYEQCF.

This sequence joins TRBV28 and TRBJ2-5; D possibly corresponds to TRBD1 (6 bases). The J call may be faulty, since TRBJ2-7 better matches the DNA end. The germline V gene has CDR1 MDHEN and CDR2 SYDVKM. The length of the CDR3 is 15 residues. The CDR3 reads CASSSLSTGSYEQYF. Here the CDR3 DNA reads TGTGCCAGCAGTTCCCTCTCGACAGGATCCTACGAGCAGTACTTC.